This T cell receptor beta chain was observed in a study of PD-L1 blockade in urothelial cancer. The overall study: Males with bladder-origin urothelial cancer made up about 85% of the roughly 29 patients. Individuals in the cohort had been given 0 to 3 earlier chemotherapy regimens. Peripheral blood specimens exhibited a median yield of about 140,000 T cells.

V was pared by 8 bases and J by 4 bases, with 12 bases of the junction left unmatched. CDR3 length equals 15 residues. CDR1 MNHEY and CDR2 SVGAGI come from the germline V gene. Each PCR had synthetic TCR analog templates added to it as a spike-in. Libraries were prepared by immunoSEQ multiplex PCR; TCRdb keeps only in-frame clonotypes and omits some of them. The data hold roughly 40,000 clones, with 81% observed a single time. The chain carries TRBV6-5 and TRBJ2-7; 9 bases fit TRBD1. This clonotype was obtained from a man aged 70 or older with urothelial cancer. This sample comprised PBMCs, obtained around atezolizumab (anti-PD-L1) treatment. CDR3 sequence reads: CASGEAGTGSYEQYF. The CDR3 DNA sequence: TGTGCCAGCGGAGAGGCCGGGACAGGGTCGTACGAGCAGTACTTC.